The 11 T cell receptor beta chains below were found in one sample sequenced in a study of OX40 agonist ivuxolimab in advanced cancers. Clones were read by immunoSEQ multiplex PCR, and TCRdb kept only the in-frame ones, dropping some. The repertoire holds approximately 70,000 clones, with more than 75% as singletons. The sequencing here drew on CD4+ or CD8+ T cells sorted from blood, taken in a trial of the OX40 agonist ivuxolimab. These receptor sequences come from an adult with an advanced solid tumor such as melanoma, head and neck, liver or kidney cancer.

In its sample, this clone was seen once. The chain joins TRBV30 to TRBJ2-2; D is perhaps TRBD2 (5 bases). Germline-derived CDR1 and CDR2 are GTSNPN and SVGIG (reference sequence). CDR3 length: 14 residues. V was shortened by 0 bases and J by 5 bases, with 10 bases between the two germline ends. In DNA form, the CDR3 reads TGTGCCTGGAGTGTACGATCGGGGACCGGGGAGCTGTTTTTT. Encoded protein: CAWSVRSGTGELFF.

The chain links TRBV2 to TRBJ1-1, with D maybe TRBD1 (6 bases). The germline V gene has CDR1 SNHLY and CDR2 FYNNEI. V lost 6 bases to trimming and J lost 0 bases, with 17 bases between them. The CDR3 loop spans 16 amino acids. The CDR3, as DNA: TGTGCCAGCAGCCCGCGGGGGGGCCTCATGAACACTGAAGCTTTCTTT. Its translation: CASSPRGGLMNTEAFF.

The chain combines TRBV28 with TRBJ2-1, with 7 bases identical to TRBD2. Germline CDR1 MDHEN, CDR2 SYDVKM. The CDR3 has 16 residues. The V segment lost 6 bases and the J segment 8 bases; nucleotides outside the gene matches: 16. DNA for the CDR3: TGTGCCAGCAGGCCAACCGGGACTAAAGATTCGGATGAGCAGTTCTTC. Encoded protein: CASRPTGTKDSDEQFF.

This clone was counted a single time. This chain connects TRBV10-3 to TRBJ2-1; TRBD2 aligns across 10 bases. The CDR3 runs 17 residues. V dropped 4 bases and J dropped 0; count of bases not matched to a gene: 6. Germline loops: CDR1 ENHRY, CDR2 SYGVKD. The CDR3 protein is CAISGFGLAASYNEQFF. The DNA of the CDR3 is TGTGCCATCAGTGGTTTTGGACTAGCGGCCTCCTACAATGAGCAGTTCTTC.

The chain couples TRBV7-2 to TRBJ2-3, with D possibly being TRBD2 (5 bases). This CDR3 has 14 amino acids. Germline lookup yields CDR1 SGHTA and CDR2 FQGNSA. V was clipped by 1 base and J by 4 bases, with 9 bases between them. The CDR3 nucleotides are TGTGCCAGCAGCTTAGGAGGGAGCGCAGATACGCAGTATTTT. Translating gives CASSLGGSADTQYF. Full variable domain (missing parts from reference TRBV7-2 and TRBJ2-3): GAGVSQSPSNKVTEKGKDVELRCDPISGHTALYWYRQSLGQGLEFLIYFQGNSAPDKSGLPSDRFSAERTGGSVSTLTIQRTQQEDSAVYLCASSLGGSADTQYFGPGTRLTVL.

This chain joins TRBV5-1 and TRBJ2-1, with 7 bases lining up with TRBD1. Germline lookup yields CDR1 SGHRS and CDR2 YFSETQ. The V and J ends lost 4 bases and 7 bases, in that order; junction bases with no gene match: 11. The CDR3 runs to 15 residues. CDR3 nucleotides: TGCGCCAGCAGCCTGGGACAGACCCTAGGGAATGAGCAGTTCTTC. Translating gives CASSLGQTLGNEQFF.

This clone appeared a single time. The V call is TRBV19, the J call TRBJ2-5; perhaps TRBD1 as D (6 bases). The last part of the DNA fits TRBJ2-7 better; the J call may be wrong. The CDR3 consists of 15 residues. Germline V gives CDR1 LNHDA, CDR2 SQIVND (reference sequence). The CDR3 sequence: CASSIYPGARYEQYF. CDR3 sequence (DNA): TGTGCCAGTAGTATATATCCAGGGGCGCGGTACGAGCAGTACTTC.

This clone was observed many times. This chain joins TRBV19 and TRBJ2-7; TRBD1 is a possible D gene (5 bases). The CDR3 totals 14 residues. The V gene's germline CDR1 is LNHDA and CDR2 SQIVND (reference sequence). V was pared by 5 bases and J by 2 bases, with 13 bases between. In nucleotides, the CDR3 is TGTGCCAGTAGTGTCCATTCAGGGCCCTACGAGCAGTACTTC. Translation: CASSVHSGPYEQYF.

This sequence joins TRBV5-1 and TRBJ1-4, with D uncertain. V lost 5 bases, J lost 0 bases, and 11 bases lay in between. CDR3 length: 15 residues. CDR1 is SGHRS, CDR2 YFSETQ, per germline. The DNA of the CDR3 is TGCGCCAGCAGTATGGTCGGGACAACTAATGAAAAACTGTTTTTT. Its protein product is CASSMVGTTNEKLFF.

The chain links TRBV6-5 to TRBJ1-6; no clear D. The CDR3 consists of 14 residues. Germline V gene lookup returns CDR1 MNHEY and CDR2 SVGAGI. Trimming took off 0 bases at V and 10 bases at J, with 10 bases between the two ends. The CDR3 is CASSYSREGSPLHF. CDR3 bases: TGTGCCAGCAGTTACTCAAGGGAAGGGTCACCCCTCCACTTT.

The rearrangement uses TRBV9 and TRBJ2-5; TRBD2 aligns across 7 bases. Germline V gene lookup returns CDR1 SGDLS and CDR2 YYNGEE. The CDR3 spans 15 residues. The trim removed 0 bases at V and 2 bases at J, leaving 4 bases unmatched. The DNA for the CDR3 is TGTGCCAGCAGCGTAGGCGGGAGTGGGCAAGAGACCCAGTACTTC. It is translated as CASSVGGSGQETQYF.